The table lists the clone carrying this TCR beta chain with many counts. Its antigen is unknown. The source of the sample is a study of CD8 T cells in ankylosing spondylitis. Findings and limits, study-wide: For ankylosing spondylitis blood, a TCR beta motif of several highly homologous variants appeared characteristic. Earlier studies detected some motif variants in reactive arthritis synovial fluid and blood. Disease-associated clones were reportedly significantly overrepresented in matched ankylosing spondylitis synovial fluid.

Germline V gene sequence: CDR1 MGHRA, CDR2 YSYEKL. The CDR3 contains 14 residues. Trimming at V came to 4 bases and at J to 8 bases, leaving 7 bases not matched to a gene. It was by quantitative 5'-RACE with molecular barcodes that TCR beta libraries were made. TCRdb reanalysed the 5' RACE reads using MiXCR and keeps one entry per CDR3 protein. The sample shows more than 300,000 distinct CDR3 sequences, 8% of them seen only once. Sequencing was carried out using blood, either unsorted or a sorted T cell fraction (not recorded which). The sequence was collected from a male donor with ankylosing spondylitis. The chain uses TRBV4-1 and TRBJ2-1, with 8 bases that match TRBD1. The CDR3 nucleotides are TGCGCCAGCAGCCGCGGGCAGGGGGCCTATGAGCAGTTCTTC. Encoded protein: CASSRGQGAYEQFF.